Listed below are T cell receptor beta chains from one sample, sequenced in a study of CXCR3-negative and CXCR3-positive naive CD8 T cells. Reanalyzing the 5' RACE reads, TCRdb keeps one entry per CDR3 protein, without DNA. Here the sample table reports 100,000 to 150,000 distinct CDR3 sequences. Sequencing input: naive CXCR3- CD8+ T cells from blood. The source is a human donor in good health. Some clones in this sample may be carry-over from other donors' samples. Each CDR3 is given with its conserved first and last residue.

v_gene	j_gene	CDR3aa
TRBV5-1	TRBJ2-7	CASSFSAPYEQYF
TRBV21-1	TRBJ2-5	CASSKNRTGDLRKTQYF
TRBV9	TRBJ2-1	CASTRRIWDAYNEQFF
TRBV7-3	TRBJ2-1	CASSLGLASNEQFF
TRBV4-1	TRBJ2-2	CASSQDVATGELFF
TRBV9	TRBJ2-1	CASSAPFWAHEQFF
TRBV14	TRBJ1-5	CASSQLGGNQPQHF
TRBV27	TRBJ2-7	CASSLSAVGEQYF
TRBV7-8	TRBJ2-1	CASRPPGTGTGFEKGGSNEQFF
TRBV30	TRBJ2-7	CAWSGWTGVHEQYF
TRBV6-5	TRBJ2-3	CASSYRGDTQYF
TRBV5-5	TRBJ2-2	CASSRAMAQPYTGELFF
TRBV27	TRBJ2-1	CASSSEGPYNEQFF
TRBV5-6	TRBJ2-7	CASSLVASFYEQYF
TRBV20-1	TRBJ2-7	CSARDISRDSYEQYF
TRBV28	TRBJ2-5	CASMIPGWAETQYF
TRBV29-1	TRBJ2-7	CSVVGSLGGGQVSYEQYF
TRBV30	TRBJ1-5	CAWSVFGSNQPQHF
TRBV20-1	TRBJ2-7	CSADRGAYEQYF
TRBV15	TRBJ2-3	CATSRDGTGSYLDTQYF
TRBV5-1	TRBJ2-7	CASSPQGCNQYF
TRBV7-9	TRBJ2-2	CASRIDTGELFF
TRBV2	TRBJ1-5	CASSESRNGNQPQHF
TRBV12-3/TRBV12-4	TRBJ2-1	CASSWVGDNEQFF
TRBV19	TRBJ2-7	CASSIGVGSYEQYF
TRBV5-6	TRBJ1-5	CASSLEIRALKGISNQPQHF
TRBV20-1	TRBJ2-7	CSASKGGSSYEQYF
TRBV29-1	TRBJ2-1	CSVVPPSYNEQFF
TRBV29-1	TRBJ2-7	CSVEGQDSYEQYF
TRBV6-5	TRBJ2-1	CASSSVGNEQFF
TRBV14	TRBJ2-4	CASSQDMAGQRAIQYF
TRBV29-1	TRBJ2-1	CSVEDTMTLLDNEQFF
TRBV5-1	TRBJ1-1	CASSSWHEAFF
TRBV7-9	TRBJ1-5	CASSFLPPTGINQPQHF
TRBV28	TRBJ2-7	CASSSLAPDGDYEKYF
TRBV29-1	TRBJ2-1	CSVSPGTRDEQFF
TRBV7-2	TRBJ1-2	CASSQPGQAYGYTF
TRBV7-9	TRBJ1-6	CASSFGTANNSPLHF
TRBV4-2	TRBJ2-1	CASSHGLSSYNEQFF
TRBV28	TRBJ2-1	CASSLVTRDEQFF
TRBV12-3/TRBV12-4	TRBJ2-7	CAISLSKGQATTYEQYF
TRBV10-3	TRBJ2-5	CAISGTSGQETQYF